Following are 10 T cell receptor beta chains from one sample sequenced in a study of cytomegalovirus exposure and HLA in healthy donors. With 60 Vbeta and 13 Jbeta primers, the PCR was carried out. Sequenced by immunoSEQ multiplex PCR; TCRdb stores in-frame clones only, minus some. The sample lists some 90,000 clones; around 81% were seen once. Sequenced input: PBMCs. These TCRs come from a woman between 70 and 85 years old in good health and CMV-seropositive.

The rearrangement joins TRBV15 to TRBJ1-1; D remains unclear. CDR1 LNHNV and CDR2 YYDKDF come from the germline V gene (reference sequence). The CDR3 consists of 15 residues. V was trimmed by 4 bases and J by 3 bases, leaving 15 bases between them. CDR3 loop: CATSNPPPRDTEAFF. The CDR3 coding sequence is TGTGCCACCAGCAACCCTCCCCCGAGGGACACTGAAGCTTTCTTT.

V gene TRBV2 combines with J gene TRBJ2-4, with D perhaps TRBD1 (6 bases). The CDR3 extends over 15 amino acids. Germline CDR1 SNHLY, CDR2 FYNNEI. The ends were cut back, 4 bases at V and 3 bases at J, with 13 bases in the middle. CDR3: CASSATGPNKNIQYF. The CDR3 DNA reads TGTGCCAGCAGTGCCACAGGGCCGAACAAAAACATTCAGTACTTC.

The J gene is TRBJ2-7, the V gene TRBV4-1; 10 nucleotides line up with TRBD1. V was clipped by 1 base and J by 5 bases; unmatched bases: 11. Per the germline V gene, CDR1 is MGHRA and CDR2 is YSYEKL. This CDR3 has 17 amino acids. The CDR3 loop reads CASSQVGRQGAHDEQYF. The CDR3 DNA reads as TGCGCCAGCAGCCAAGTTGGAAGACAGGGGGCTCATGACGAGCAGTACTTC.

This clone was seen a few times. V and J are TRBV18 and TRBJ2-7, with D perhaps matching TRBD2 (6 bases). Between the trimmed V and J ends, which lost 0 bases and 6 bases, there was a span of 24 bases. Germline V gene lookup returns CDR1 KGHSH and CDR2 LQKENI. The CDR3 has 18 amino acids. CDR3 sequence reads: CASSPPTGAAGRKGEQYF. The CDR3 DNA follows: TGTGCCAGCTCACCACCGACGGGAGCGGCGGGCCGGAAAGGCGAGCAGTACTTC.

CDR3 region: CASSLDGRAGDTQYF. The CDR3 coding sequence is TGTGCCAGCAGCTTAGACGGGAGGGCCGGGGATACGCAGTATTTT. The rearrangement uses TRBV7-9 and TRBJ2-3; 8 bases fit TRBD2. The CDR3 length is 15 residues. The germline gives CDR1 SEHNR, CDR2 FQNEAQ (reference sequence). J was trimmed by 6 bases and V by 1 base; bases with no gene match: 6.

This clone was recorded once. V is TRBV7-2 and J is TRBJ2-5; 10 positions agree with TRBD2. J lost 3 bases, V lost 0 bases, and 4 bases had no gene match. The CDR3 has 16 residues. Germline V CDR1 and CDR2: SGHTA, FQGNSA. The CDR3 DNA sequence: TGTGCCAGCAGCTTAGCCAGGACTAGCGGAAAAGAGACCCAGTACTTC. It yields the protein CASSLARTSGKETQYF.

V gene TRBV18 combines with J gene TRBJ2-5, with 8 bases aligning to TRBD1. The CDR3 contains 14 residues. From germline, CDR1 is KGHSH and CDR2 LQKENI. Germline trimming cut 3 bases from V and 5 bases from J; bases unmatched to any gene: 5. The CDR3 reads CASSPGQGRETQYF. CDR3 DNA: TGTGCCAGCTCACCTGGACAGGGAAGGGAGACCCAGTACTTC. The complete variable domain, with remaining parts taken from reference TRBV18 and TRBJ2-5, reads NAGVMQNPRHLVRRRGQEARLRCSPMKGHSHVYWYRQLPEEGLKFMVYLQKENIIDESGMPKERFSAEFPKEGPSILRIQQVVRGDSAAYFCASSPGQGRETQYFGPGTRLLVL.

The chain couples TRBV7-9 to TRBJ2-7, with TRBD1 matching 9 bases. V trimming: 5 bases; J trimming: 4 bases; junction bases outside the gene matches: 6. The CDR3 totals 14 residues. Per germline, CDR1 SEHNR and CDR2 FQNEAQ (reference sequence). The CDR3 nucleotides read TGTGCCAGCAGCAAGACAGGGGGGGGGTACGAGCAGTACTTC. It specifies CASSKTGGGYEQYF.

The V call is TRBV10-3, the J call TRBJ1-2, with TRBD1 identical over 8 bases. The CDR3 extends over 14 amino acids. The ends lost 5 bases at V and 1 base at J; junction bases unmatched: 3. CDR1 and CDR2 from the germline V gene are ENHRY and SYGVKD. The CDR3 sequence is CAISSGQGNYGYTF. As DNA, the CDR3 is TGTGCCATCAGTTCTGGACAGGGTAACTATGGCTACACCTTC.

The CDR3 loop is CACAELAGRGETQYF. CDR3 bases: TGTGCCTGCGCTGAGTTAGCGGGAAGGGGAGAGACCCAGTACTTC. The chain is built from TRBV30 and TRBJ2-5, with TRBD2 identical over 8 bases. The CDR3 consists of 15 residues. Trimming took 6 bases from V and 4 from J; bases not matched to a gene: 13. Germline lookup yields CDR1 GTSNPN and CDR2 SVGIG (reference sequence).